A single sample gave rise to the 6 T cell receptor beta chains below, sequenced in a study of CD8 T cells in Susac syndrome. RNA amounts of roughly 0.5 to 1 ug underwent reverse transcription with random hexamers. TCRdb fed the immunoSEQ multiplex PCR reads into MiXCR, producing one record per CDR3 protein. The sample has some 200,000 distinct CDR3 sequences, 95% seen once. The sample consisted of CD4+ T cells from PBMCs. The receptor source for this set is a human donor with multiple sclerosis.

The V call is TRBV12-3 or TRBV12-4, the J call TRBJ2-5; 8 nucleotides line up with TRBD2. CDR3 length equals 16 residues. The junction had 8 bases not matched to a gene; V was cut back by 3 bases and J by 2 bases. CDR3 residues: CASSFLSGGPQETQYF. DNA for the CDR3: TGTGCCAGCAGTTTTTTAAGCGGGGGACCGCAAGAGACCCAGTACTTC.

V usage is TRBV2 and J usage is TRBJ2-6; D unclear. This CDR3 is built from 15 residues. Trimming cost V 5 bases and J 1 base, with 9 bases left between them. Germline V gives CDR1 SNHLY, CDR2 FYNNEI. CDR3 amino acids: CASSPIVSGANVLTF. The CDR3 coding sequence is TGTGCCAGCAGTCCCATAGTATCTGGGGCCAACGTCCTGACTTTC.

The chain links TRBV19 to TRBJ1-1, with 7 bases identical to TRBD1. CDR3 length: 16 amino acids. The germline V gene has CDR1 LNHDA and CDR2 SQIVND (reference sequence). V was clipped by 5 bases and J by 5 bases; unmatched bases: 14. Here the CDR3 DNA reads TGTGCCAGTAGTGCCTCCAAGGGGGCGGCGATTACTGAAGCTTTCTTT. Its protein product is CASSASKGAAITEAFF.

The chain employs TRBV3-1 and TRBJ2-1; D is unresolved. This CDR3 is built from 12 residues. Germline V gives CDR1 LGHDT, CDR2 YNNKEL (reference sequence). Deletions cut 1 base from V and 10 bases from J, with 8 bases between. The CDR3 reads CASSQVLGEQFF. Here the CDR3 DNA reads TGTGCCAGCAGCCAAGTTTTGGGGGAGCAGTTCTTC.

The chain couples TRBV7-3 to TRBJ1-1; 7 positions agree with TRBD1. Germline loops: CDR1 SGHTA, CDR2 FQGTGA. Losses at the gene ends were 5 bases for V and 4 bases for J; bases not matched to a gene: 13. The CDR3 extends over 16 amino acids. The CDR3 sequence is CASSQLLTGMSTEAFF. CDR3 in DNA: TGTGCCAGCAGCCAACTCCTGACAGGGATGAGCACTGAAGCTTTCTTT.

The CDR3: CASSEALLAGNQPQHF. The CDR3 coding sequence is TGTGCCAGCAGTGAAGCGCTTTTGGCAGGCAATCAGCCCCAGCATTTT. The chain couples TRBV2 to TRBJ1-5; D is unclear. V was cut by 0 bases and J by 2 bases, with 11 bases left in between. Germline-derived CDR1 and CDR2 are SNHLY and FYNNEI. This CDR3 is 16 amino acids long.